Shown below are 21 T cell receptor beta chains from a single sample sequenced in a study of cytomegalovirus exposure and HLA in healthy donors. The PCR ran on 60 Vbeta and 13 Jbeta primers. TCRdb's copy holds only in-frame clones and misses some; the assay was immunoSEQ multiplex PCR. The sample carries some 210,000 clones, around 81% recorded once. The sample consisted of PBMCs. These receptors all come from a woman aged 45-65 years in good health and CMV-seropositive.

V usage is TRBV5-1 and J usage is TRBJ2-7, with D perhaps matching TRBD2 (6 bases). This CDR3 has 12 residues. The germline CDR1 and CDR2 sequences are SGHRS and YFSETQ. Between the trimmed V and J ends, which lost 4 bases and 5 bases, there was a span of 10 bases. As DNA, the CDR3 is TGCGCCAGCAGCCGCCCGGGGGACGAGCAGTACTTC. This encodes CASSRPGDEQYF.

The chain combines TRBV28 with TRBJ2-7; 11 nucleotides agree with TRBD1. Germline CDR1 reads MDHEN; CDR2 reads SYDVKM. The CDR3 spans 15 residues. V was pared by 7 bases and J by 4 bases, with 9 bases of the junction left unmatched. Here the CDR3 reads CASTRPGTGGYEQYF. In DNA form, the CDR3 reads TGTGCCAGCACCCGCCCCGGGACAGGGGGGTACGAGCAGTACTTC.

This chain connects TRBV27 to TRBJ1-1; 7 bases map to TRBD1. The V and J ends lost 9 bases and 0 bases, in that order; junction bases with no gene match: 13. The CDR3 consists of 16 residues. Germline lookup yields CDR1 MNHEY and CDR2 SMNVEV (reference sequence). The CDR3 DNA reads TGTGCCAGTAAGGGGGCCGGGGCGATAATGAACACTGAAGCTTTCTTT. As protein: CASKGAGAIMNTEAFF.

The chain joins TRBV7-2 to TRBJ1-5, with 8 bases matching TRBD1. The CDR3 consists of 15 residues. V was pared by 1 base and J by 4 bases, with 3 bases of the junction left unmatched. Germline V gene sequence: CDR1 SGHTA, CDR2 FQGNSA. The CDR3 protein is CASSLGQGRNQPQHF. CDR3 DNA sequence: TGTGCCAGCAGCTTAGGACAGGGGCGGAATCAGCCCCAGCATTTT.

The rearrangement uses TRBV18 and TRBJ2-7; possible D gene TRBD2, 5 bases. CDR3 length: 13 amino acids. V lost 5 bases, J lost 2 bases, and 10 bases lay in between. Germline values: CDR1 KGHSH, CDR2 LQKENI. DNA for the CDR3: TGTGCCAGCTCAAGAAGGGAGCCCTACGAGCAGTACTTC. Amino acid sequence: CASSRREPYEQYF.

CDR3 amino acids: CASREGQLDVRTQYF. The CDR3 coding sequence is TGTGCCAGCAGAGAGGGACAGCTCGACGTCAGGACCCAGTACTTC. The chain is built from TRBV25-1 and TRBJ2-5; TRBD1 aligns across 7 bases. Losses at the gene ends were 6 bases for V and 7 bases for J; bases not matched to a gene: 14. The CDR3 extends over 15 amino acids. Germline V lookup: CDR1 MGHDK, CDR2 SYGVNS.

The chain employs TRBV25-1 and TRBJ2-4; possibly TRBD1 for D (6 bases). Between the trimmed V and J ends, which lost 3 bases and 2 bases, there was a span of 11 bases. Germline V gene sequence: CDR1 MGHDK, CDR2 SYGVNS. This CDR3 comprises 15 residues. This CDR3 is CASSDSGVSKNIQYF. The CDR3 DNA reads as TGTGCCAGCAGTGACTCAGGGGTGTCCAAAAACATTCAGTACTTC.

The rearrangement links TRBV4-1 to TRBJ1-1, with D possibly being TRBD1 (5 bases). Germline loops: CDR1 MGHRA, CDR2 YSYEKL. Between the trimmed V and J ends, which lost 3 bases and 2 bases, there was a span of 13 bases. The CDR3 extends over 15 amino acids. CDR3 DNA: TGCGCCAGCAGCCAGCTCGGGGGGGTTAACACTGAAGCTTTCTTT. Amino acid sequence: CASSQLGGVNTEAFF.

This clone turned up a few times. This chain uses TRBV5-6 with TRBJ1-3, with 9 bases aligning to TRBD1. The length of the CDR3 is 14 residues. The germline V gene has CDR1 SGHDT and CDR2 YYEEEE. V dropped 4 bases and J dropped 6; count of bases not matched to a gene: 5. This chain's CDR3 is CASSLGQGENTIYF. For the CDR3, the DNA is TGTGCCAGCAGCCTGGGACAGGGAGAAAACACCATATATTTT.

The CDR3 bases are TGTGCCAGCTCATCAGGCGAGACCCAGTACTTC. This translates into CASSSGETQYF. This chain joins TRBV18 and TRBJ2-5; the D is unclear. Germline V lookup: CDR1 KGHSH, CDR2 LQKENI. Trimming removed 5 bases at V and 5 bases at J, with 6 bases between. This CDR3 is built from 11 residues.

The chain employs TRBV5-1 and TRBJ1-2; no firm D call. V lost 2 bases, J lost 4 bases, and 15 bases lay in between. The CDR3 has 15 amino acids. Germline assignment: CDR1 SGHRS and CDR2 YFSETQ. The CDR3 here is CASSFNPGAIYGYTF. The CDR3 nucleotides are TGCGCCAGCAGCTTCAACCCGGGAGCCATCTATGGCTACACCTTC.

The rearrangement links TRBV27 to TRBJ2-7; the D gene is possibly TRBD1 (6 bases). Germline CDR1 MNHEY, CDR2 SMNVEV (reference sequence). The CDR3 consists of 15 residues. The V and J ends lost 3 bases and 0 bases respectively, with 12 bases between them. The DNA of the CDR3 is TGTGCCAGCAGTTTCGGACAGCTGAGCTCCTACGAGCAGTACTTC. Translating gives CASSFGQLSSYEQYF.

The genes are TRBV6-5 and TRBJ1-2; no clear D gene. CDR3 length equals 13 residues. The V gene's germline CDR1 is MNHEY and CDR2 SVGAGI. The V end was cut by 0 bases, the J end by 6 bases, with 8 bases between. As DNA, the CDR3 is TGTGCCAGCAGTTACTCTTTCGGGAATGGCTACACCTTC. Its translation: CASSYSFGNGYTF.

This clone came up once. The chain combines TRBV6-5 with TRBJ1-6; D unclear. Trimming left V 6 bases short and J 7 bases short, with 4 bases between. The CDR3 is made up of 11 amino acids. Germline CDR1 is MNHEY and CDR2 is SVGAGI. As DNA, the CDR3 is TGTGCCAGCAGACAAAATTCACCCCTCCACTTT. Protein sequence: CASRQNSPLHF.

The chain uses TRBV19 and TRBJ2-7; no firm D call. The ends were cut back, 1 base at V and 0 bases at J, with 7 bases in the middle. Per the germline V gene, CDR1 is LNHDA and CDR2 is SQIVND (reference sequence). This CDR3 is built from 14 residues. The CDR3 region has the DNA TGTGCCAGTAGTATAGTTGGCGGCTCCTACGAGCAGTACTTC. It codes for CASSIVGGSYEQYF.

The rearrangement uses TRBV18 and TRBJ2-1; 8 bases line up with TRBD2. The CDR3 sequence is 14 residues long. Per germline, CDR1 KGHSH and CDR2 LQKENI. V was pared by 4 bases and J by 4 bases, with 3 bases of the junction left unmatched. Here the CDR3 DNA reads TGTGCCAGCTCACTAGCGGGGCGATACAATGAGCAGTTCTTC. Protein sequence: CASSLAGRYNEQFF. Supplemented by reference TRBV18 and TRBJ2-1, the full variable domain reads NAGVMQNPRHLVRRRGQEARLRCSPMKGHSHVYWYRQLPEEGLKFMVYLQKENIIDESGMPKERFSAEFPKEGPSILRIQQVVRGDSAAYFCASSLAGRYNEQFFGPGTRLTVL.

V and J are TRBV5-1 and TRBJ2-5; 7 bases are a match to TRBD2. The J call is uncertain, as TRBJ2-7 better fits the DNA end. Germline CDR1 is SGHRS and CDR2 is YFSETQ. The CDR3 length is 15 residues. This CDR3 reads CASSLTAGDFYEQYF. CDR3 nucleotides: TGCGCCAGCAGCTTGACCGCGGGGGACTTCTACGAGCAGTACTTC.

The chain employs TRBV5-1 and TRBJ1-1; no clear D. This CDR3 region has 13 residues. The V gene lost 1 base and the J gene lost 7 bases, with 11 bases spanning the gap. Per germline, CDR1 SGHRS and CDR2 YFSETQ. The CDR3 bases are TGCGCCAGCAGCTTGCCCCCGTTAAATGAAGCTTTCTTT. This codes for CASSLPPLNEAFF.

This clone appeared once. The chain is built from TRBV12-1 and TRBJ2-1; the table's D call, TRBD1, has no DNA check behind it. TRBV12-1 is listed as a pseudogene. This CDR3 comprises 17 residues. The CDR3: CASSTAGVPTGDNEQFF. The CDR3 nucleotides are TGTGCCAGCAGCACCGCCGGCGTCCCTACAGGGGACAATGAGCAGTTCTTC.

The DNA of the CDR3 is TGTGCCAGCAGTTTATTTCTCCAGGCTGGGGCTTTCTTT. Encoded protein: CASSLFLQAGAFF. The chain joins TRBV28 to TRBJ1-1; no clear D gene. This CDR3 region has 13 residues. Germline-derived CDR1 and CDR2 are MDHEN and SYDVKM. V dropped 1 base and J dropped 11 bases, with 14 bases sitting between them.

This clone was recorded a few times. The V gene is TRBV6-1, the J gene TRBJ1-1; 7 bases line up with TRBD1. The germline CDR1 and CDR2 sequences are MNHNS and SASEGT. V shed 6 bases and J 3 bases; nucleotides not matched to a gene: 10. This CDR3 is built from 15 residues. Here the CDR3 reads CASRGQQGKDTEAFF. The CDR3 nucleotides read TGTGCCAGCAGGGGACAACAGGGGAAGGACACTGAAGCTTTCTTT.